A single sample gave rise to the 23 T cell receptor beta chains below, sequenced in a study of T-cell reconstitution after alpha-beta-depleted transplantation in children. Unique molecular identifiers were incorporated into the prepared TCRbeta library. MiXCR was run by TCRdb on the PCR reads, yielding one entry per CDR3 protein. Among fewer than 250,000 distinct CDR3 sequences listed, roughly a sixth were seen once. Specimen: PBMCs, mostly from graft donor cells, collected 360 days after TCRalphabeta/CD19-depleted stem cell transplant. The receptors come from a male patient between 2 and 15 years old who had a stem cell transplant for acute lymphoblastic leukemia, so the T cells may come from the graft donor.

V usage is TRBV3-1 and J usage is TRBJ2-1, with D maybe TRBD2 (6 bases). Germline loops: CDR1 LGHDT, CDR2 YNNKEL (reference sequence). This CDR3 has 14 residues. V was cut by 3 bases and J by 4 bases, with 10 bases left in between. CDR3 nucleotide sequence: TGTGCCAGCAGCCAGAGGGCGGGGTACAATGAGCAGTTCTTC. Translated: CASSQRAGYNEQFF.

This clonotype was picked up a small number of times. One end of the junction fails to match germline, which may point to a read error. The rearrangement uses TRBV7-9 and TRBJ2-7, with TRBD1 matching 8 bases. The CDR3 runs to 14 residues. Germline lookup yields CDR1 SEHNR and CDR2 FQNEAQ (reference sequence). DNA of the CDR3: TGTGCCAGCAGCCAAGGACAGGGCTCCAACGAGCAGTACTTC. It specifies CASSQGQGSNEQYF.

The rearrangement uses TRBV7-9 and TRBJ2-7, with D perhaps assigned TRBD1 or TRBD2 (5 bases each). The germline V gene has CDR1 SEHNR and CDR2 FQNEAQ (reference sequence). Trimming pared 4 bases from V and 0 bases from J, leaving 16 bases between. The CDR3 length is 16 residues. This chain's CDR3 is CASSSETGTGSYEQYF. In DNA, the CDR3 is TGTGCCAGCAGCTCCGAAACGGGGACGGGCTCCTACGAGCAGTACTTC.

This clonotype was seen at least ten times. This chain connects TRBV7-2 to TRBJ2-7, with 7 bases that match TRBD2. The CDR3 is made up of 16 amino acids. J gave up 3 bases and V 5 bases, and 13 bases lay outside the gene matches. Germline CDR1 SGHTA, CDR2 FQGNSA. In nucleotides, the CDR3 is TGTGCCAGCAGCGTTGATAGACGGGGGGTTCTCTACGAGCAGTACTTC. Translating gives CASSVDRRGVLYEQYF.

Only a few counts were recorded for this clonotype. The chain has TRBV9 and TRBJ2-7, with 7 nucleotides matching TRBD2. The ends lost 4 bases at V and 0 bases at J; junction bases unmatched: 7. The germline V gene has CDR1 SGDLS and CDR2 YYNGEE. The CDR3 is made up of 15 amino acids. CDR3 sequence reads: CASSLNPSGSYEQYF. The CDR3 DNA follows: TGTGCCAGCAGCCTTAATCCTAGCGGCTCCTACGAGCAGTACTTC. The variable domain in full, completed from reference TRBV9 and TRBJ2-7, reads DSGVTQTPKHLITATGQRVTLRCSPRSGDLSVYWYQQSLDQGLQFLIQYYNGEERAKGNILERFSAQQFPDLHSELNLSSLELGDSALYFCASSLNPSGSYEQYFGPGTRLTVT.

The sample holds a few counts of this clonotype. The genes are TRBV10-3 and TRBJ2-5; perhaps D is TRBD1 or TRBD2 (7 bases each). This CDR3 has 14 amino acids. Germline V lookup: CDR1 ENHRY, CDR2 SYGVKD. Deletions cut 7 bases from V and 5 bases from J, with 17 bases between. In nucleotides, the CDR3 is TGTGCCATCACGCCTGAGGGAGGGGGCGAGACCCAGTACTTC. Amino acids: CAITPEGGGETQYF.

This clonotype was observed at least ten times. The CDR3 bases are TGTGCCAGCAGTTTCGGGGGGGGACCATCCTACGAGCAGTACTTC. This gives the protein CASSFGGGPSYEQYF. J is TRBJ2-7 and V is TRBV13; TRBD2 aligns across 8 bases. J lost 1 base, V lost 6 bases, and 8 bases had no gene match. From germline, CDR1 is PRHDT and CDR2 FYEKMQ (reference sequence). CDR3 length: 15 amino acids.

The J gene is TRBJ1-4, the V gene TRBV7-2, with a weak D call TRBD1 (5 bases). Germline V gives CDR1 SGHTA, CDR2 FQGNSA. The CDR3 length is 14 residues. The germline V and J ends were trimmed by 4 bases and 8 bases, with 14 bases remaining between them. CDR3 coding DNA: TGTGCCAGCAGCTCCTCTAGGGGAGAAGAAAAACTGTTTTTT. The encoded protein is CASSSSRGEEKLFF.

This clonotype was detected only a few times. The chain combines TRBV29-1 with TRBJ2-7; 7 nucleotides match TRBD1. This CDR3 comprises 15 residues. Germline V CDR1 and CDR2: SQVTM, ANQGSEA. The J segment lost 0 bases and the V segment lost 4 bases, leaving 9 bases of the junction unmatched. CDR3 coding DNA: TGCAGCGTTGTTGGGGACAGCCTGAGCTCCTACGAGCAGTACTTC. Its translation: CSVVGDSLSSYEQYF.

The rearrangement joins TRBV7-9 to TRBJ1-3; perhaps TRBD1 as D (6 bases). Germline V CDR1 and CDR2: SEHNR, FQNEAQ (reference sequence). Trimming took 5 bases from V and 6 from J, leaving 17 bases between them. This CDR3 has 15 residues. CDR3: CASSLYRTVENTIYF. DNA of the CDR3: TGTGCCAGCAGCCTTTATCGGACAGTGGAAAACACCATATATTTT.

The CDR3 sequence is CASSPTADSRETQYF. CDR3 coding DNA: TGTGCCAGCAGCCCTACGGCGGACAGTAGGGAGACCCAGTACTTC. The chain has TRBV7-9 and TRBJ2-5; perhaps TRBD1 as D (6 bases). Trimming stripped 5 bases from V and 5 bases from J, with 18 bases between. Per the germline V gene, CDR1 is SEHNR and CDR2 is FQNEAQ (reference sequence). The CDR3 totals 15 residues.

This clonotype was detected only a few times. J is TRBJ2-2 and V is TRBV5-1; D perhaps matches TRBD1 (6 bases). Trimming removed 2 bases at V and 0 bases at J, with 8 bases between. CDR1 is SGHRS and CDR2 is YFSETQ in the germline V gene. The CDR3 covers 15 residues. CDR3 in amino acids: CASSFTGSNTGELFF. Here the CDR3 DNA reads TGCGCCAGCAGCTTTACAGGGTCGAACACCGGGGAGCTGTTTTTT.

This clonotype was seen only a few times. This rearrangement joins TRBV24-1 to TRBJ2-4; D possibly corresponds to TRBD1 (6 bases). CDR1 is KGHDR and CDR2 is SFDVKD in the germline V gene. Trimming removed 6 bases from V and 6 bases from J, with 11 bases in between. The CDR3 loop spans 13 amino acids. The CDR3: CATSSPQGNIQYF. CDR3 DNA sequence: TGTGCCACCAGTTCTCCACAGGGAAACATTCAGTACTTC.

This clonotype was seen repeatedly, ten times or more. The chain links TRBV2 to TRBJ2-2, with 10 bases identical to TRBD1. Germline-derived CDR1 and CDR2 are SNHLY and FYNNEI. The CDR3 sequence is 15 residues long. V lost 6 bases, J lost 0 bases, and 1 base stayed unmatched. The CDR3 here is CASRGTGANTGELFF. In DNA form, the CDR3 reads TGTGCCAGCAGGGGGACAGGGGCGAACACCGGGGAGCTGTTTTTT.

This clonotype was picked up a small number of times. The rearrangement joins TRBV6-1 to TRBJ2-1; TRBD2 aligns across 8 bases. V lost 6 bases, J lost 7 bases, and 14 bases stayed unmatched. The CDR3 is made up of 16 amino acids. CDR1 and CDR2 from the germline V gene are MNHNS and SASEGT. The CDR3 is CASSHTSGGLGNEQFF. For the CDR3, the DNA is TGTGCCAGCAGCCATACTAGCGGTGGCCTGGGTAATGAGCAGTTCTTC.

This clonotype has ten or more counts. This chain links TRBV20-1 with TRBJ1-1; 7 nucleotides line up with TRBD1. The CDR3 covers 14 residues. Germline V gene lookup returns CDR1 DFQATT and CDR2 SNEGSKA (reference sequence). V trimming: 7 bases; J trimming: 1 base; junction bases outside the gene matches: 9. The CDR3 sequence: CSVSRGQTNTEAFF. The CDR3, as DNA: TGCAGTGTAAGTCGGGGACAGACGAACACTGAAGCTTTCTTT.

The chain joins TRBV10-3 to TRBJ2-1; weak D call: TRBD1 (6 bases). The CDR3 has 14 amino acids. The V gene lost 4 bases and the J gene lost 5 bases, with 12 bases spanning the gap. Germline V gives CDR1 ENHRY, CDR2 SYGVKD. The CDR3 region has the DNA TGTGCCATCAGTGGACGCCGGGACAACAATGAGCAGTTCTTC. It codes for CAISGRRDNNEQFF.

This clonotype has more than one count but fewer than ten. The chain has TRBV5-1 and TRBJ2-3; D remains ambiguous. The CDR3 has 14 residues. Germline values: CDR1 SGHRS, CDR2 YFSETQ. V lost 5 bases, J lost 1 base, and 11 bases lay in between. CDR3 sequence: CASSVNLGTDTQYF. The CDR3 nucleotides read TGCGCCAGCAGTGTTAACCTGGGCACAGATACGCAGTATTTT.

This clonotype has more than one count but fewer than ten. The V call is TRBV6-5, the J call TRBJ2-5, with D perhaps given as TRBD1 or TRBD2 (5 bases each). The length of the CDR3 is 16 residues. The germline CDR1 and CDR2 sequences are MNHEY and SVGAGI. V was clipped by 1 base and J by 3 bases, with 15 bases between them. CDR3 bases: TGTGCCAGCAGTTACTTACATTCCGGGACGGAAGAGACCCAGTACTTC. It encodes CASSYLHSGTEETQYF.

The table lists this clonotype with a few counts. The V gene is TRBV7-8, the J gene TRBJ2-7, with a tentative D call TRBD1 (6 bases). V shed 5 bases and J shed 3 bases, with 20 bases lying between them. CDR1 and CDR2 from the germline V gene are SGHVS and FQNEAQ. CDR3 length: 16 residues. The CDR3 loop reads CASSDDTGTRNYEQYF. CDR3 nucleotides: TGTGCCAGCAGCGACGATACAGGGACGAGGAACTACGAGCAGTACTTC.

There are many counts of this clonotype. The chain employs TRBV12-3 or TRBV12-4 and TRBJ2-3; 13 bases align to TRBD2. The CDR3 length is 15 residues. Trimming removed 6 bases from V and 6 bases from J; junction bases left unmatched: 6. CDR3 nucleotide sequence: TGTGCCAGCAGCCAGACTAGCGGGGGGTGGGATACGCAGTATTTT. Protein product: CASSQTSGGWDTQYF.

This clonotype was observed a few times. This chain uses TRBV5-1 with TRBJ1-6; D is perhaps TRBD1 (6 bases). Between the trimmed V and J ends, which lost 4 bases and 0 bases, there was a span of 11 bases. There are 16 residues in the CDR3. Germline CDR1 and CDR2: SGHRS and YFSETQ. The CDR3 region is CASSDDRSSYNSPLHF. In DNA, the CDR3 is TGCGCCAGCAGCGACGACAGGAGCTCCTATAATTCACCCCTCCACTTT.

The chain is built from TRBV4-2 and TRBJ2-1; unclear D gene. Germline values: CDR1 LGHNA, CDR2 YNFKEQ. There are 15 residues in the CDR3. V gave up 4 bases and J gave up 8 bases, with 18 bases separating them. CDR3 region: CASSPSKASFDEQFF. The DNA of the CDR3 is TGTGCCAGCAGCCCCTCCAAGGCTAGTTTCGATGAGCAGTTCTTC.